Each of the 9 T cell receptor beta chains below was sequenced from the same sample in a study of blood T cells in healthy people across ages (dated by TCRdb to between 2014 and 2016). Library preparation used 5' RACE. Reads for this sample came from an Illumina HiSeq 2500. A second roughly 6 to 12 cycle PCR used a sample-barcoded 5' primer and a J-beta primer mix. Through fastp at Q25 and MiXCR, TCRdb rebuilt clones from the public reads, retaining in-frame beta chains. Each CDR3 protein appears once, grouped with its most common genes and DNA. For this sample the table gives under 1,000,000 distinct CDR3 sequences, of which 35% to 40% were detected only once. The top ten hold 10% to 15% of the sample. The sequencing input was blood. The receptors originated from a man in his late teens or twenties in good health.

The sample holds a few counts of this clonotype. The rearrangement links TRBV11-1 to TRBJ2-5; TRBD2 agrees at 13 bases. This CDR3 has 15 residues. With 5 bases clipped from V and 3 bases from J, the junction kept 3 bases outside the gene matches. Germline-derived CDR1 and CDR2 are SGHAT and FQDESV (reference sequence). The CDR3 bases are TGTGCCAGCAGCCCTGGACTAGCGGGGGAAGAGACCCAGTACTTC. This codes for CASSPGLAGEETQYF.

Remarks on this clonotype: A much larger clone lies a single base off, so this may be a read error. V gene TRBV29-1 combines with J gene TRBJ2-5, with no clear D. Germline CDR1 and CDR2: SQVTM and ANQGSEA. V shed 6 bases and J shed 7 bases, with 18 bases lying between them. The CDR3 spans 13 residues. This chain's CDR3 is CSVQHPSRGTQYF. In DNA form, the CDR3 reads TGCAGCGTCCAACATCCATCAAGAGGGACCCAGTACTTC.

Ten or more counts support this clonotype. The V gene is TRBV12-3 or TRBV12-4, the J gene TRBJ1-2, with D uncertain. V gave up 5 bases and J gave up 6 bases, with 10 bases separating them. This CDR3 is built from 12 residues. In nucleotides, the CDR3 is TGTGCCAGCAGTCACCCCCCGAATGGCTACACCTTC. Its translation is CASSHPPNGYTF.

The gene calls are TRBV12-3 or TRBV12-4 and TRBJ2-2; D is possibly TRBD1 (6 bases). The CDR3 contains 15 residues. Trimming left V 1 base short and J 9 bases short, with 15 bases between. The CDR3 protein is CASSLGGHQTRELFF. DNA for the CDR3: TGTGCCAGCAGTTTAGGGGGACACCAAACCAGGGAGCTGTTTTTT.

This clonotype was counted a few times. The CDR3 protein is CASTKYTGGSYNEQFF. CDR3 sequence (DNA): TGTGCCAGCACCAAATATACAGGGGGGTCCTACAATGAGCAGTTCTTC. The chain employs TRBV6-2 or TRBV6-3 and TRBJ2-1, with 8 bases that match TRBD1. The CDR3 covers 16 residues. CDR1 and CDR2 from the germline V gene are MNHEY and SVGEGT. J was trimmed by 1 base and V by 7 bases; bases with no gene match: 9.

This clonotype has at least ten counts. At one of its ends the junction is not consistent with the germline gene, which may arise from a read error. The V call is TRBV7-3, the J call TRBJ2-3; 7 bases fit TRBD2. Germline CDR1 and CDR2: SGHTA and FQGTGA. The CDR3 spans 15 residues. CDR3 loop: CASSLSRGGTDTQYF. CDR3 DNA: TGTGCCAGCAGTTTAAGCCGGGGGGGCACAGATACGCAGTATTTT.

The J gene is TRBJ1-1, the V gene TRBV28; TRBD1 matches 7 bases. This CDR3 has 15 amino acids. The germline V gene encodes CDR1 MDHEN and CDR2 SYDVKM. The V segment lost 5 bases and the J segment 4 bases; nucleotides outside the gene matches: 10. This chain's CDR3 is CASSPNDRVGTEAFF. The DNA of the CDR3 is TGTGCCAGCAGTCCGAACGACAGGGTGGGCACTGAAGCTTTCTTT.

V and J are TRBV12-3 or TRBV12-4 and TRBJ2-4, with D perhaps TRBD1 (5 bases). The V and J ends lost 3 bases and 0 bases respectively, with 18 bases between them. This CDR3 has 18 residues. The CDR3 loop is CASSLGAGNPLAKNIQYF. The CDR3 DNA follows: TGTGCCAGCAGTTTGGGCGCAGGGAATCCCCTAGCCAAAAACATTCAGTACTTC.

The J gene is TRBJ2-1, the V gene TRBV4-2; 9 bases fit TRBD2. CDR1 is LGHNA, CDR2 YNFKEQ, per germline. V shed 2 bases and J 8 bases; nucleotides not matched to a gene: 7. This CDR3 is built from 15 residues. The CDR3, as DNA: TGTGCCAGCAGCCAAAACAGCGGGGGGCCCGATGAGCAGTTCTTC. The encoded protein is CASSQNSGGPDEQFF.